This entry features one T cell receptor (beta chain) sequence. Here immunoSEQ multiplex PCR was the method, and the copy in TCRdb shows in-frame clones only, minus some. The profile shows fewer than 90,000 clones, around 94% of them singletons. This sample is drawn from a study of T cell changes during pregnancy in multiple sclerosis. The sample in question was peripheral blood, obtained after pregnancy. The sequence was collected from a female donor in good health, enrolled as a control in a pregnancy study.

The CDR3 loop is CASSQGTGEEKLFF. In DNA form, the CDR3 reads TGTGCCAGCTCACAGGGGACAGGGGAAGAAAAACTGTTTTTT. V is TRBV18 and J is TRBJ1-4; 10 bases line up with TRBD1. This CDR3 comprises 14 residues. Per germline, CDR1 KGHSH and CDR2 LQKENI. V lost 4 bases, J lost 8 bases, and 4 bases stayed unmatched. The full variable domain, its missing parts supplied by reference TRBV18 and TRBJ1-4, is NAGVMQNPRHLVRRRGQEARLRCSPMKGHSHVYWYRQLPEEGLKFMVYLQKENIIDESGMPKERFSAEFPKEGPSILRIQQVVRGDSAAYFCASSQGTGEEKLFFGSGTQLSVL.